Sequencing of this TCR beta chain was carried out in a study of cytomegalovirus exposure and HLA in healthy donors. This CDR3 contains 13 residues. Germline V CDR1 and CDR2: SGHAT, FQNNGV. The V and J ends lost 0 bases and 5 bases respectively, with 7 bases between them. This clone was recorded only once. Its antigen is as yet unknown. The identical CDR3 is also encoded by other nucleotide sequences in the sample. PCR primers comprised 60 Vbeta and 13 Jbeta primers. Generated by immunoSEQ multiplex PCR, the TCRdb table keeps only in-frame clones and is missing some. The sample yields 150,000 or so clones, just over 75% seen once. Study-wide results and caveats: A later analysis linked a missense DCLRE1C variant to TCR beta V- and J-gene trimming. TRBV6-2, TRBV6-3 and other indistinguishable V segments were excluded.

The chain uses TRBV11-2 and TRBJ1-1, with TRBD1 as a possible D gene (6 bases). This TCR derives from a woman aged 35 to 49 in good health and CMV-seronegative. The specimen was PBMCs. The DNA for the CDR3 is TGTGCCAGCAGCTTAGAGAGGGGGACTGAAGCTTTCTTT. This encodes CASSLERGTEAFF.